This T cell receptor (beta chain) was found in a study of blood T cell repertoires in COVID-19. Across the study: Sources were T cells, B-cell-depleted T cells, or PBMCs; the material itself was cDNA or gDNA.

This CDR3 comprises 14 residues. V lost 0 bases, J lost 4 bases, and 8 bases lay in between. CDR1 and CDR2 from the germline V gene are MNHNY and SVGAGI (reference sequence). Sequenced by immunoSEQ multiplex PCR; TCRdb stores in-frame clones only, minus some. This table has around 130,000 clones, just under 90% appearing once. The chain has TRBV6-6 and TRBJ2-3; D gene ambiguous. The sequenced material came from peripheral blood. This sequence was found in a woman between 45 and 60 years old with acute or convalescent COVID-19. CDR3 bases: TGTGCCAGCAGTTACTCTCTAGAACCAGATACGCAGTATTTT. Translated: CASSYSLEPDTQYF.